The 24 T cell receptor beta chains listed next were all sequenced from one sample in a study of T-cell reconstitution after alpha-beta-depleted transplantation in children. As it was prepared, the TCRbeta library received unique molecular identifiers. TCRdb fed the PCR reads into MiXCR, producing one record per CDR3 protein. The table shows about 91,000 distinct CDR3 sequences, with roughly 8% occurring only once. The material sequenced was PBMCs from the stem cell graft donor, taken from the stem cell graft. Receptors were obtained from a human donor who donated a stem cell graft to a child with congenital amegakaryocytic thrombocytopenia.

This clonotype has a count of ten or more. The V gene is TRBV28, the J gene TRBJ2-5, with TRBD1 matching over 7 bases. Germline V gives CDR1 MDHEN, CDR2 SYDVKM. J was trimmed by 5 bases and V by 10 bases; bases with no gene match: 10. This CDR3 region has 13 residues. CDR3 nucleotides: TGTGCCATCCGGCGACAGGGCGGGGAGACCCAGTACTTC. Residues: CAIRRQGGETQYF.

This clonotype has ten or more counts. DNA of the CDR3: TGTGCCATGAAAGCGGGAGCCACGGGGGATGAGCAGTTCTTC. This codes for CAMKAGATGDEQFF. This chain connects TRBV10-3 to TRBJ2-1, with 8 bases matching TRBD2. The germline gives CDR1 ENHRY, CDR2 SYGVKD. There are 14 residues in the CDR3. With V trimmed by 9 bases and J by 8 bases, 12 bases remained unmatched.

This clonotype has more than one count but fewer than ten. The chain couples TRBV4-2 to TRBJ2-3; 12 positions match TRBD2. V lost 0 bases and J lost 4; bases outside the gene matches: 8. Per germline, CDR1 LGHNA and CDR2 YNFKEQ. The CDR3 is 18 residues long. The CDR3, as DNA: TGTGCCAGCAGCCAAGATGGAGAGACTAGCGGGAGTTCAGATACGCAGTATTTT. Protein sequence: CASSQDGETSGSSDTQYF.

This clonotype was recorded at least ten times. The genes are TRBV28 and TRBJ2-1; D gene ambiguous. Germline V gene data show CDR1 as MDHEN and CDR2 as SYDVKM. The CDR3 consists of 16 residues. V dropped 6 bases and J dropped 1 base, with 16 bases sitting between them. The CDR3: CASSPPPAISYNEQFF. Written as DNA, the CDR3 is TGTGCCAGCAGCCCCCCGCCAGCCATTTCCTACAATGAGCAGTTCTTC.

The J gene is TRBJ2-4, the V gene TRBV20-1; no clear D gene. Trimming took 3 bases from V and 6 from J, leaving 9 bases between them. This CDR3 has 12 amino acids. Per the germline V gene, CDR1 is DFQATT and CDR2 is SNEGSKA (reference sequence). The CDR3 here is CSASPNSNIQYF. CDR3 nucleotides: TGCAGTGCTAGTCCCAATTCAAACATTCAGTACTTC.

This clonotype was seen at least ten times. V usage is TRBV12-3 or TRBV12-4 and J usage is TRBJ1-6; no definite D call. The germline V and J ends were trimmed by 1 base and 19 bases, with 11 bases remaining between them. CDR3 length: 11 residues. CDR3 bases: TGTGCCAGCAGTTTAGGCAGGCTGGTACACTTT. Translating it yields CASSLGRLVHF.

This clonotype came up many times. J is TRBJ2-3 and V is TRBV3-1; TRBD2 is a possible D gene (6 bases). V shed 4 bases and J shed 6 bases, with 17 bases lying between them. Germline CDR1 LGHDT, CDR2 YNNKEL (reference sequence). The length of the CDR3 is 15 residues. The CDR3 nucleotides are TGTGCCAGCAGCCCCCCCCCGGAGGAGGGGGATACGCAGTATTTT. Translation: CASSPPPEEGDTQYF.

This clonotype was found many times. J is TRBJ2-7 and V is TRBV7-3, with TRBD2 matching over 15 bases. CDR1 and CDR2 from the germline V gene are SGHTA and FQGTGA. CDR3 length: 14 residues. The J segment lost 6 bases and the V segment lost 8 bases, leaving 5 bases of the junction unmatched. The CDR3, as DNA: TGTGCCAGCTCTCCGGGACTAGCGGGAGGCGAGCAGTACTTC. It translates to CASSPGLAGGEQYF.

This clonotype appeared many times. The rearrangement links TRBV29-1 to TRBJ2-7; no clear D. Trimming shortened V by 6 bases and J by 2 bases, and 8 bases separated the two germline ends. Germline lookup yields CDR1 SQVTM and CDR2 ANQGSEA. The CDR3 loop spans 11 amino acids. CDR3 DNA sequence: TGCAGCGTGCTTGTAGCCTACGAGCAGTACTTC. Translation: CSVLVAYEQYF.

This clonotype was recorded at least ten times. J is TRBJ2-3 and V is TRBV20-1; TRBD1 aligns across 7 bases. The CDR3 contains 13 residues. V gave up 3 bases and J gave up 6 bases; unmatched junction bases: 6. Germline CDR1 reads DFQATT; CDR2 reads SNEGSKA (reference sequence). This CDR3 is CSARRQGGDTQYF. CDR3 nucleotides: TGCAGTGCTAGGCGACAGGGTGGCGATACGCAGTATTTT.

The chain uses TRBV2 and TRBJ1-2; a possible D gene is TRBD1 (6 bases). Germline CDR1 SNHLY, CDR2 FYNNEI. V lost 3 bases and J 6 bases, leaving 11 bases between the germline ends. The CDR3 extends over 13 amino acids. The CDR3 DNA is TGTGCCAGCAGTGAGTGGGGGGCTGATGGCTACACCTTC. Its translation is CASSEWGADGYTF.

This clonotype showed up many times. This sequence joins TRBV20-1 and TRBJ2-5; D is unclear. V lost 3 bases to trimming and J lost 3 bases, with 5 bases between them. The CDR3 has 11 residues. Looked up from germline, CDR1 is DFQATT and CDR2 is SNEGSKA (reference sequence). CDR3 in DNA: TGCAGTGCTAGTCACGAAGAGACCCAGTACTTC. Its protein product is CSASHEETQYF.

This clonotype was detected many times. V and J are TRBV4-1 and TRBJ1-6; D unclear. Per the germline V gene, CDR1 is MGHRA and CDR2 is YSYEKL. Trimming took 2 bases from V and 7 from J, leaving 12 bases between them. The CDR3 is 15 residues long. The CDR3 bases are TGCGCCAGCAGCCAACTAAGGCACAGCAATTCACCCCTCCACTTT. Amino acids: CASSQLRHSNSPLHF.

This clonotype was detected many times. The chain combines TRBV7-2 with TRBJ2-3, with D hard to call. Per germline, CDR1 SGHTA and CDR2 FQGNSA. Trimming pared 5 bases from V and 2 bases from J, leaving 14 bases between. The CDR3 runs to 15 residues. The CDR3 coding sequence is TGTGCCAGCAGCCCGGCCTATCTTAACACAGATACGCAGTATTTT. It is translated as CASSPAYLNTDTQYF.

This clonotype showed up many times. V is TRBV20-1 and J is TRBJ2-7, with 11 nucleotides matching TRBD2. Germline V CDR1 and CDR2: DFQATT, SNEGSKA (reference sequence). The CDR3 has 15 residues. The J segment lost 6 bases and the V segment lost 0 bases, leaving 7 bases of the junction unmatched. CDR3 coding DNA: TGCAGTGCTAGAGATATTACTAGCGGGAGCGGCGAGCAGTACTTC. Amino acid sequence: CSARDITSGSGEQYF.

This clonotype was seen repeatedly, ten times or more. This sequence joins TRBV7-9 and TRBJ2-3; no firm D call. With 3 bases removed from V and 2 bases from J, the gap between germline ends came to 12 bases. Looked up from germline, CDR1 is SEHNR and CDR2 is FQNEAQ (reference sequence). This CDR3 is 15 amino acids long. DNA for the CDR3: TGTGCCAGCAGCTTCGGAGACCTCGACACAGATACGCAGTATTTT. Translated: CASSFGDLDTDTQYF.

This clonotype was counted at least ten times. The rearrangement links TRBV6-1 to TRBJ2-7; D is ambiguous. This CDR3 spans 13 amino acids. Germline V gene lookup returns CDR1 MNHNS and CDR2 SASEGT. V was clipped by 2 bases and J by 6 bases, with 11 bases between them. DNA for the CDR3: TGTGCCAGCAGTGAACAGTTCCTCGTCGAGCAGTACTTC. As protein: CASSEQFLVEQYF.

This clonotype was counted at least ten times. The chain combines TRBV6-2 or TRBV6-3 with TRBJ2-1; perhaps TRBD2 as D (6 bases). Germline-derived CDR1 and CDR2 are MNHEY and SVGEGT. The germline V and J ends were trimmed by 0 bases and 3 bases, with 18 bases remaining between them. The CDR3 sequence is 18 residues long. CDR3: CASSYSRKRKEGYNEQFF. CDR3 DNA: TGTGCCAGCAGTTACTCGAGAAAGAGGAAGGAGGGCTACAATGAGCAGTTCTTC.

Ten or more counts support this clonotype. The rearrangement joins TRBV6-2 or TRBV6-3 to TRBJ2-3; D is uncertain. The V gene's germline CDR1 is MNHEY and CDR2 SVGEGT. Trimming shortened V by 5 bases and J by 6 bases, and 18 bases separated the two germline ends. The length of the CDR3 is 15 residues. The CDR3 nucleotides are TGTGCCAGCAGTAGAACGACGATGTTGGAGGATACGCAGTATTTT. It specifies CASSRTTMLEDTQYF.

In this sample, this clonotype turned up many times. This chain uses TRBV4-2 with TRBJ2-3; possible D gene TRBD2, 5 bases. V gave up 1 base and J gave up 11 bases, with 10 bases separating them. The length of the CDR3 is 12 residues. Looked up from germline, CDR1 is LGHNA and CDR2 is YNFKEQ. The CDR3 DNA reads as TGTGCCAGCAGCCAAGGGGAGTACAAGCAGTATTTT. It encodes CASSQGEYKQYF.

This clonotype was detected many times. This chain links TRBV16 with TRBJ1-2, with 7 bases fitting TRBD1. Germline CDR1 and CDR2: KGHSY and FQNENV. This CDR3 comprises 16 residues. Losses at the gene ends were 1 base for V and 4 bases for J; bases not matched to a gene: 9. CDR3 protein: CASSQYDRGQSYGYTF. CDR3 in DNA: TGTGCCAGCAGCCAATATGATCGGGGACAGAGCTATGGCTACACCTTC. Supplemented by reference TRBV16 and TRBJ1-2, the full variable domain reads GEEVAQTPKHLVRGEGQKAKLYCAPIKGHSYVFWYQQVLKNEFKFLISFQNENVFDETGMPKERFSAKCLPNSPCSLEIQATKLEDSAVYFCASSQYDRGQSYGYTFGSGTRLTVV.

This clonotype was counted at least ten times. The chain is built from TRBV7-9 and TRBJ2-7; no clear D. Trimming took off 6 bases at V and 5 bases at J, with 11 bases between the two ends. Germline CDR1 is SEHNR and CDR2 is FQNEAQ (reference sequence). The CDR3 is 12 residues long. The CDR3, as DNA: TGTGCCAGCAGTCGCACCCCCCACGAGCAGTACTTC. Protein product: CASSRTPHEQYF.

This clonotype occurred many times. V gene TRBV7-2 combines with J gene TRBJ2-1; 10 bases are shared with TRBD2. Germline CDR1 and CDR2: SGHTA and FQGNSA. After removal of 4 bases from V and 4 bases from J, the junction contained 7 bases not matched to a gene. The CDR3 contains 16 residues. The CDR3 protein is CASSSPGLAVYNEQFF. The CDR3 nucleotides read TGTGCCAGCAGCTCCCCCGGACTAGCGGTTTACAATGAGCAGTTCTTC.

The J gene is TRBJ1-1, the V gene TRBV18; D is ambiguous. The CDR3 runs to 14 residues. V was clipped by 3 bases and J by 1 base, with 9 bases between them. Germline V lookup: CDR1 KGHSH, CDR2 LQKENI. For the CDR3, the DNA is TGTGCCAGCTCACCTAGAGACCCGAACACTGAAGCTTTCTTT. Translated, it gives CASSPRDPNTEAFF.